This passage covers 27 T cell receptor beta chains from one sample sequenced in a study of OX40 agonist ivuxolimab in advanced cancers. Measured with immunoSEQ multiplex PCR; TCRdb has only the in-frame clones, and not every one. The table has about 120,000 clones, around 89% seen once. Sequences were derived from CD4+ or CD8+ T cells sorted from blood, sampled in a trial of the OX40 agonist ivuxolimab. The receptors shown here come from an adult with an advanced solid tumor such as melanoma, head and neck, liver or kidney cancer.

This chain links TRBV19 with TRBJ2-3, with D perhaps assigned TRBD1 or TRBD2 (6 bases each). CDR1 LNHDA and CDR2 SQIVND come from the germline V gene (reference sequence). V lost 8 bases and J 3 bases, leaving 15 bases between the germline ends. This CDR3 is built from 14 residues. The CDR3 DNA follows: TGTGCCAGTTCCCTGGAGGGGGAAACAGATACGCAGTATTTT. It encodes CASSLEGETDTQYF.

The chain links TRBV5-1 to TRBJ2-7; TRBD1 is a possible D gene (6 bases). The CDR3 sequence is 15 residues long. Germline assignment: CDR1 SGHRS and CDR2 YFSETQ. V was pared by 3 bases and J by 2 bases, with 15 bases between. The CDR3 sequence is CASSSPRGTAYEQYF. The DNA for the CDR3 is TGCGCCAGCAGCTCTCCCAGGGGAACAGCCTACGAGCAGTACTTC.

The rearrangement links TRBV18 to TRBJ1-5; D call uncertain. In germline, CDR1 is KGHSH, CDR2 LQKENI. The CDR3 length is 14 residues. The V end was cut by 5 bases, the J end by 7 bases, with 15 bases between. Here the CDR3 DNA reads TGTGCCAGCTCAGATTTTGGGCTGGCGCAGCCCCAGCATTTT. Translating gives CASSDFGLAQPQHF.

The rearrangement links TRBV6-6 to TRBJ2-1; TRBD1 aligns across 9 bases. CDR3 length equals 16 residues. The germline V gene has CDR1 MNHNY and CDR2 SVGAGI (reference sequence). V was pared by 6 bases and J by 8 bases, with 14 bases of the junction left unmatched. The CDR3 protein is CASRPGTGSPLDEQFF. The DNA of the CDR3 is TGTGCCAGCAGGCCCGGGACAGGGTCTCCACTGGATGAGCAGTTCTTC.

This chain uses TRBV19 with TRBJ1-1; no definite D call. V lost 5 bases and J 1 base, leaving 11 bases between the germline ends. Looked up from germline, CDR1 is LNHDA and CDR2 is SQIVND (reference sequence). This CDR3 has 14 residues. This chain's CDR3 is CASSAGGRNTEAFF. The CDR3 coding sequence is TGTGCCAGTAGTGCCGGAGGGAGGAACACTGAAGCTTTCTTT. Full variable domain (rest looked up from reference TRBV19 and TRBJ1-1): DGGITQSPKYLFRKEGQNVTLSCEQNLNHDAMYWYRQDPGQGLRLIYYSQIVNDFQKGDIAEGYSVSREKKESFPLTVTSAQKNPTAFYLCASSAGGRNTEAFFGQGTRLTVV.

The chain has TRBV10-3 and TRBJ2-2; D gene ambiguous. The germline CDR1 and CDR2 sequences are ENHRY and SYGVKD. The CDR3 spans 13 residues. V was pared by 6 bases and J by 3 bases, with 8 bases between. The DNA for the CDR3 is TGTGCCATCAGGGGAACCCACACCGGGGAGCTGTTTTTT. Protein: CAIRGTHTGELFF.

The chain couples TRBV21-1 to TRBJ1-2; the tabulated D call, TRBD1, remains unverified against the DNA. TRBV21-1 is reported as a pseudogene. CDR3 length: 15 amino acids. The CDR3 DNA is TGTGCCAGCAGCAAAGGGGGCATCGATAAGCCTGGCTACACCTTC. The encoded protein is CASSKGGIDKPGYTF.

The genes are TRBV7-3 and TRBJ2-1; the D call may be TRBD1 or TRBD2 (6 bases each). CDR3 length equals 11 residues. Trimming cost V 5 bases and J 10 bases, with 9 bases left between them. Germline loops: CDR1 SGHTA, CDR2 FQGTGA. The CDR3 DNA is TGTGCCAGCAGCCAAGGGGGGGAGCAGTTCTTC. Translation gives CASSQGGEQFF.

V gene TRBV2 combines with J gene TRBJ1-3, with a possible D match to TRBD1 (5 bases). Trimming left V 2 bases short and J 0 bases short, with 8 bases between. Germline lookup yields CDR1 SNHLY and CDR2 FYNNEI. The CDR3 contains 15 residues. The DNA of the CDR3 is TGTGCCAGCAGTGAACAGGGTTTCTCTGGAAACACCATATATTTT. Protein product: CASSEQGFSGNTIYF.

The rearrangement links TRBV7-2 to TRBJ1-5, with 8 nucleotides matching TRBD1. The length of the CDR3 is 14 residues. V lost 1 base and J lost 9; bases outside the gene matches: 5. CDR1 is SGHTA, CDR2 FQGNSA, per germline. The CDR3 DNA sequence: TGTGCCAGCAGCTTAGGGGACAGGAGCGGGCCCCAGCATTTT. It translates to CASSLGDRSGPQHF.

The chain recombines TRBV7-2 with TRBJ1-2, with TRBD1 as a possible D gene (6 bases). CDR1 and CDR2 (germline): SGHTA, FQGNSA. V lost 1 base and J 8 bases, leaving 26 bases between the germline ends. The CDR3 is 18 amino acids. The CDR3 nucleotides are TGTGCCAGCAGCTTAGGGACTTGGCCCCCACAGGGATCGTTCGGCTACACCTTC. This sequence encodes CASSLGTWPPQGSFGYTF.

The V and J genes are TRBV6-1 and TRBJ2-3, with D perhaps matching TRBD2 (6 bases). This CDR3 is 16 amino acids long. Germline loops: CDR1 MNHNS, CDR2 SASEGT. V lost 0 bases to trimming and J lost 5 bases, with 15 bases between them. The CDR3 is CASSEAAGTTRDTQYF. Written as DNA, the CDR3 is TGTGCCAGCAGTGAAGCGGCGGGGACCACTCGAGATACGCAGTATTTT.

The J gene is TRBJ1-2, the V gene TRBV10-3; 7 nucleotides match TRBD1. The germline V gene encodes CDR1 ENHRY and CDR2 SYGVKD. CDR3 length: 16 amino acids. Trimming cost V 7 bases and J 2 bases; bases outside gene matches: 13. Here the CDR3 reads CAITPNDREGNYGYTF. The CDR3 DNA is TGTGCCATCACTCCCAACGACAGGGAGGGGAACTATGGCTACACCTTC.

This chain uses TRBV6-5 with TRBJ1-3; 10 bases line up with TRBD1. The junction had 2 bases not matched to a gene; V was cut back by 3 bases and J by 0 bases. This CDR3 region has 16 residues. Germline CDR1 MNHEY, CDR2 SVGAGI. CDR3 bases: TGTGCCAGCAGTTATTGGACAGGGGGCTCTGGAAACACCATATATTTT. Translation gives CASSYWTGGSGNTIYF.

This clone was observed a handful of times. J is TRBJ1-2 and V is TRBV19, with 8 positions matching TRBD1. The V and J ends lost 9 bases and 3 bases, in that order; junction bases with no gene match: 12. The CDR3 totals 15 residues. Germline V gene data show CDR1 as LNHDA and CDR2 as SQIVND (reference sequence). Written as DNA, the CDR3 is TGTGCCAGCGGGGACAGGCAAAAAATTGACTATGGCTACACCTTC. It codes for CASGDRQKIDYGYTF.

The chain recombines TRBV30 with TRBJ1-3; D is perhaps TRBD1 (6 bases). There are 15 residues in the CDR3. Trimming pared 0 bases from V and 4 bases from J, leaving 13 bases between. Germline assignment: CDR1 GTSNPN and CDR2 SVGIG (reference sequence). CDR3 amino acids: CAWSVLTGLGNTIYF. The DNA for the CDR3 is TGTGCCTGGAGTGTACTAACAGGGTTAGGAAACACCATATATTTT.

This chain uses TRBV7-2 with TRBJ2-7; no clear D gene. This CDR3 region has 12 residues. Germline V gene lookup returns CDR1 SGHTA and CDR2 FQGNSA. The V gene lost 2 bases and the J gene lost 3 bases, with 5 bases spanning the gap. This CDR3 is CASSLLGYEQYF. The CDR3 region has the DNA TGTGCCAGCAGCTTATTGGGCTACGAGCAGTACTTC.

This clone was seen a few times. The gene calls are TRBV30 and TRBJ1-5; no firm D call. CDR1 and CDR2 from the germline V gene are GTSNPN and SVGIG (reference sequence). The ends were cut back, 6 bases at V and 3 bases at J, with 15 bases in the middle. This CDR3 has 14 amino acids. The CDR3 loop reads CACVDKSHNQPQHF. The DNA of the CDR3 is TGTGCCTGTGTCGACAAGTCCCACAATCAGCCCCAGCATTTT.

This chain links TRBV5-4 with TRBJ1-1, with D perhaps TRBD1 (6 bases). Per germline, CDR1 SGHNT and CDR2 YYREEE (reference sequence). V gave up 2 bases and J gave up 8 bases, with 13 bases separating them. CDR3 size: 13 residues. The CDR3 DNA sequence: TGTGCCAGCAGCTTACAGACAGGAGACGAAGCTTTCTTT. This encodes CASSLQTGDEAFF.

The chain joins TRBV7-9 to TRBJ1-2; 9 positions match TRBD1. This CDR3 has 15 residues. The germline gives CDR1 SEHNR, CDR2 FQNEAQ (reference sequence). V lost 5 bases and J lost 2; bases outside the gene matches: 6. CDR3 coding DNA: TGTGCCAGCAGCCCCGGACAGGGGAGAAACTATGGCTACACCTTC. This sequence encodes CASSPGQGRNYGYTF.

CDR3 nucleotides: TGTGCCAGCAGTTACAAAGGGACAGATACGCAGTATTTT. The encoded protein is CASSYKGTDTQYF. The chain has TRBV6-6 and TRBJ2-3; D call uncertain. V dropped 2 bases and J dropped 3 bases, with 6 bases sitting between them. This CDR3 comprises 13 residues. Germline lookup yields CDR1 MNHNY and CDR2 SVGAGI (reference sequence).

The chain carries TRBV30 and TRBJ2-7; 10 nucleotides align to TRBD2. V gave up 0 bases and J gave up 4 bases; unmatched junction bases: 6. The CDR3 extends over 15 amino acids. CDR1 and CDR2 (germline): GTSNPN, SVGIG (reference sequence). CDR3 DNA sequence: TGTGCCTGGAGTGTCGCACTAGCGGGGAATTACGAGCAGTACTTC. It specifies CAWSVALAGNYEQYF.

The chain uses TRBV25-1 and TRBJ1-2, with D unresolved. There are 15 residues in the CDR3. V was clipped by 2 bases and J by 6 bases, with 16 bases between them. Germline V gene lookup returns CDR1 MGHDK and CDR2 SYGVNS. This CDR3 is CASSETAVQDHGYTF. CDR3 DNA: TGTGCCAGCAGTGAAACAGCGGTTCAGGATCATGGCTACACCTTC.

This rearrangement joins TRBV7-3 to TRBJ1-4; tentatively, D is TRBD1 (5 bases). Trimming removed 6 bases at V and 7 bases at J, with 12 bases between. CDR1 and CDR2 from the germline V gene are SGHTA and FQGTGA. The CDR3 is 13 residues long. CDR3 region: CASRGPSAEKLFF. The CDR3 DNA reads TGTGCCAGCAGGGGGCCCAGTGCTGAAAAACTGTTTTTT. The whole variable domain, remainder taken from reference TRBV7-3 and TRBJ1-4, is GAGVSQTPSNKVTEKGKYVELRCDPISGHTALYWYRQSLGQGPEFLIYFQGTGAADDSGLPNDRFFAVRPEGSVSTLKIQRTERGDSAVYLCASRGPSAEKLFFGSGTQLSVL.

V gene TRBV28 combines with J gene TRBJ2-7; 9 nucleotides align to TRBD1. J was trimmed by 1 base and V by 6 bases; bases with no gene match: 7. This CDR3 spans 15 amino acids. CDR1 and CDR2 (germline): MDHEN, SYDVKM. CDR3 coding DNA: TGTGCCAGCAGGCTCGGGGGACAGGGTTCCTACGAGCAGTACTTC. Translation gives CASRLGGQGSYEQYF.

This sequence joins TRBV10-2 and TRBJ2-7; D gene unclear. The germline V gene has CDR1 WSHSY and CDR2 SAAADI. This CDR3 region has 8 residues. Trimming removed 6 bases at V and 7 bases at J, with 1 base between. This CDR3 is CASREQYF. CDR3 nucleotide sequence: TGCGCCAGCAGGGAGCAGTACTTC.

This clone was detected only a few times. The rearrangement uses TRBV30 and TRBJ1-2; no definite D call. Germline lookup yields CDR1 GTSNPN and CDR2 SVGIG (reference sequence). Trimming stripped 2 bases from V and 0 bases from J, with 4 bases between. This CDR3 spans 12 amino acids. CDR3 nucleotide sequence: TGTGCCTGGAGTCAACCTAACTATGGCTACACCTTC. It yields the protein CAWSQPNYGYTF.